These 23 T cell receptor beta chains originate from one sample sequenced in a study of neoadjuvant anti-PD-1 for oral cavity cancer. Libraries were prepared by immunoSEQ multiplex PCR; TCRdb keeps only in-frame clonotypes and omits some of them. The sample records roughly 15,000 clones, 62% being singletons. The sample in question was PBMCs, obtained before nivolumab (anti-PD-1) treatment. The receptors derive from a person between 40 and 80 years old with oral cavity squamous cell carcinoma.

The chain's CDR3 is CASSERQGGTEAFF. In nucleotides, the CDR3 is TGTGCCAGCAGTGAAAGGCAGGGGGGTACTGAAGCTTTCTTT. V and J are TRBV25-1 and TRBJ1-1, with TRBD1 matching 7 bases. The CDR3 extends over 14 amino acids. Losses at the gene ends were 2 bases for V and 5 bases for J; bases not matched to a gene: 5. Germline-derived CDR1 and CDR2 are MGHDK and SYGVNS.

The J gene is TRBJ2-3, the V gene TRBV10-3; 8 nucleotides align to TRBD2. This CDR3 spans 17 amino acids. J gave up 2 bases and V 7 bases, and 14 bases lay outside the gene matches. Germline CDR1 is ENHRY and CDR2 is SYGVKD. In nucleotides, the CDR3 is TGTGCCATCAATCGGGGGGGCCGGGGAGTTAACACAGATACGCAGTATTTT. It codes for CAINRGGRGVNTDTQYF.

This clone turned up a few times. The V gene is TRBV19, the J gene TRBJ2-5; TRBD2 agrees at 8 bases. With V trimmed by 3 bases and J by 5 bases, 2 bases remained unmatched. This CDR3 has 13 amino acids. In germline, CDR1 is LNHDA, CDR2 SQIVND (reference sequence). CDR3 sequence reads: CASSIPGGETQYF. DNA for the CDR3: TGTGCCAGTAGTATTCCGGGAGGGGAGACCCAGTACTTC. Full variable domain (missing parts from reference TRBV19 and TRBJ2-5): DGGITQSPKYLFRKEGQNVTLSCEQNLNHDAMYWYRQDPGQGLRLIYYSQIVNDFQKGDIAEGYSVSREKKESFPLTVTSAQKNPTAFYLCASSIPGGETQYFGPGTRLLVL.

The rearrangement joins TRBV6-1 to TRBJ2-7, with a tentative D call TRBD1 (6 bases). There are 15 residues in the CDR3. V was cut by 6 bases and J by 3 bases, with 18 bases left in between. Germline loops: CDR1 MNHNS, CDR2 SASEGT. CDR3 amino acids: CASRGPRGERYEQYF. CDR3 in DNA: TGTGCCAGCAGGGGTCCCAGGGGTGAACGCTACGAGCAGTACTTC.

The gene calls are TRBV5-1 and TRBJ1-5, with D possibly matching TRBD1 (5 bases). CDR1 SGHRS and CDR2 YFSETQ come from the germline V gene. Trimming left V 1 base short and J 9 bases short, with 14 bases between. The CDR3 runs 14 residues. CDR3 region: CASSLRQGETPQHF. The DNA for the CDR3 is TGCGCCAGCAGCTTGCGGCAGGGAGAGACGCCCCAGCATTTT.

CDR3 residues: CASSVTQSSYNSPLHF. CDR3 sequence (DNA): TGTGCCAGCAGCGTAACACAGAGCTCCTATAATTCACCCCTCCACTTT. V and J are TRBV9 and TRBJ1-6; D unresolved. CDR1 and CDR2 (germline): SGDLS, YYNGEE. There are 16 residues in the CDR3. Trimming stripped 1 base from V and 0 bases from J, with 8 bases between.

The chain uses TRBV10-2 and TRBJ2-7; 8 nucleotides align to TRBD1. The CDR3 is 12 amino acids. V dropped 5 bases and J dropped 6; count of bases not matched to a gene: 3. Germline loops: CDR1 WSHSY, CDR2 SAAADI. CDR3 sequence (DNA): TGCGCCAGCAGTTTACAGGGGGTCGAGCAGTACTTC. Amino acid sequence: CASSLQGVEQYF.

The genes are TRBV6-1 and TRBJ2-3, with D perhaps TRBD1 or TRBD2 (5 bases each). The CDR3 consists of 15 residues. Germline V gene data show CDR1 as MNHNS and CDR2 as SASEGT. V was cut by 5 bases and J by 0 bases, with 12 bases left in between. CDR3 in DNA: TGTGCCAGCAGTTCCCCCGGGGCTAGCACAGATACGCAGTATTTT. This translates into CASSSPGASTDTQYF.

This chain connects TRBV6-5 to TRBJ2-7; a possible D gene is TRBD1 (6 bases). Germline loops: CDR1 MNHEY, CDR2 SVGAGI. The V and J ends lost 9 bases and 5 bases respectively, with 17 bases between them. The length of the CDR3 is 13 residues. The CDR3 DNA sequence: TGTGCCAGGGAACTGACAGGAAGGGACGAGCAGTACTTC. Translated, it gives CARELTGRDEQYF.

V usage is TRBV6-4 and J usage is TRBJ2-3; a weak D match, TRBD1 (5 bases). This CDR3 is 14 amino acids long. CDR1 and CDR2 from the germline V gene are MRHNA and SNTAGT. The germline V and J ends were trimmed by 3 bases and 3 bases, with 10 bases remaining between them. CDR3 residues: CASSENPGTDTQYF. The CDR3 DNA sequence: TGTGCCAGCAGTGAAAATCCAGGGACAGATACGCAGTATTTT.

The rearrangement links TRBV9 to TRBJ1-1; a possible D gene is TRBD1 (6 bases). The germline V gene has CDR1 SGDLS and CDR2 YYNGEE. Trimming removed 0 bases at V and 7 bases at J, with 10 bases between. This CDR3 has 13 residues. The CDR3 protein is CASSVATTGEAFF. As DNA, the CDR3 is TGTGCCAGCAGCGTAGCTACGACAGGTGAAGCTTTCTTT.

The V call is TRBV5-1, the J call TRBJ1-2; D remains unclear. Germline V gene sequence: CDR1 SGHRS, CDR2 YFSETQ. The CDR3 is 13 amino acids. V lost 0 bases and J 4 bases, leaving 7 bases between the germline ends. CDR3 nucleotide sequence: TGCGCCAGCAGCTTGGCGGCAGGCTATGGCTACACCTTC. Translated: CASSLAAGYGYTF.

This clone was seen a few times. The chain carries TRBV6-5 and TRBJ2-7, with D perhaps matching TRBD2 (6 bases). This CDR3 has 15 residues. The germline V gene has CDR1 MNHEY and CDR2 SVGAGI. Trimming pared 2 bases from V and 0 bases from J, leaving 11 bases between. CDR3: CASSYIGGSSYEQYF. CDR3 coding DNA: TGTGCCAGCAGTTACATCGGAGGGAGCTCCTACGAGCAGTACTTC.

The chain couples TRBV6-5 to TRBJ1-4; D is unresolved. Germline CDR1 and CDR2: MNHEY and SVGAGI. Trimming pared 10 bases from V and 3 bases from J, leaving 18 bases between. The CDR3 covers 15 residues. The CDR3 protein is CATSELRLANEKLFF. The CDR3 coding sequence is TGTGCCACCTCGGAGTTAAGGCTTGCTAATGAAAAACTGTTTTTT.

V is TRBV19 and J is TRBJ1-4, with TRBD1 matching 10 bases. V was pared by 5 bases and J by 8 bases, with 8 bases of the junction left unmatched. CDR3 size: 15 residues. Looked up from germline, CDR1 is LNHDA and CDR2 is SQIVND (reference sequence). CDR3 in DNA: TGTGCCAGTAGTGGCACCGGGACAGGGGAAGAAAAACTGTTTTTT. Its protein is CASSGTGTGEEKLFF.

The CDR3 reads CASSFPQGNTGELFF. The DNA for the CDR3 is TGTGCCAGCAGCTTCCCCCAGGGGAACACCGGGGAGCTGTTTTTT. The chain joins TRBV5-4 to TRBJ2-2; D might be TRBD1 (5 bases). The CDR3 loop spans 15 amino acids. CDR1 SGHNT and CDR2 YYREEE come from the germline V gene (reference sequence). Trimming left V 2 bases short and J 1 base short, with 9 bases between.

The CDR3 loop is CASSGQGGSTDTQYF. CDR3 sequence (DNA): TGTGCCAGCAGTGGACAGGGGGGGAGCACAGATACGCAGTATTTT. The chain has TRBV6-1 and TRBJ2-3; 9 bases fit TRBD1. With V trimmed by 4 bases and J by 0 bases, 2 bases remained unmatched. The V gene's germline CDR1 is MNHNS and CDR2 SASEGT. The CDR3 is made up of 15 amino acids.

The rearrangement uses TRBV6-1 and TRBJ2-1; 7 bases line up with TRBD2. V was pared by 8 bases and J by 9 bases, with 10 bases of the junction left unmatched. Germline CDR1 is MNHNS and CDR2 is SASEGT. The CDR3 totals 13 residues. The CDR3 is CASLVRGRGEQFF. In DNA, the CDR3 is TGTGCCAGCTTAGTGCGGGGGAGGGGTGAGCAGTTCTTC.

This chain links TRBV13 with TRBJ1-1; D gene ambiguous. V was pared by 0 bases and J by 7 bases, with 6 bases between. CDR3 length: 12 residues. Germline CDR1 is PRHDT and CDR2 is FYEKMQ (reference sequence). This chain's CDR3 is CASSLGPLEAFF. The CDR3, as DNA: TGTGCCAGCAGCTTAGGCCCCCTTGAAGCTTTCTTT.

The rearrangement joins TRBV29-1 to TRBJ1-1; D unresolved. V lost 6 bases and J lost 0, with 11 bases in between. CDR1 SQVTM and CDR2 ANQGSEA come from the germline V gene. The CDR3 sequence is 13 residues long. The DNA of the CDR3 is TGCAGCGTGATGACACCCATGAACACTGAAGCTTTCTTT. This gives the protein CSVMTPMNTEAFF.

The J gene is TRBJ1-1, the V gene TRBV25-1; D gene unclear. Trimming cost V 3 bases and J 4 bases, with 15 bases left between them. The germline CDR1 and CDR2 sequences are MGHDK and SYGVNS. This CDR3 comprises 15 residues. The CDR3 DNA reads TGTGCCAGCAGTGAGGTCCAGCCCCGAGGCACTGAAGCTTTCTTT. Its protein product is CASSEVQPRGTEAFF.

The V call is TRBV27, the J call TRBJ1-6; D is possibly TRBD1 (6 bases). The ends were cut back, 4 bases at V and 3 bases at J, with 10 bases in the middle. The germline V gene has CDR1 MNHEY and CDR2 SMNVEV (reference sequence). The CDR3 runs 15 residues. CDR3 sequence (DNA): TGTGCCAGCAGTTACCGGGGGCTCTATAATTCACCCCTCCACTTT. Its protein is CASSYRGLYNSPLHF.

The genes are TRBV4-2 and TRBJ2-7, with D possibly being TRBD1 (6 bases). Germline V lookup: CDR1 LGHNA, CDR2 YNFKEQ. The CDR3 totals 14 residues. V was trimmed by 4 bases and J by 4 bases, leaving 14 bases between them. The CDR3 bases are TGTGCCAGCAGCCTCCAGGGGACGGGGTACGAGCAGTACTTC. It translates to CASSLQGTGYEQYF.